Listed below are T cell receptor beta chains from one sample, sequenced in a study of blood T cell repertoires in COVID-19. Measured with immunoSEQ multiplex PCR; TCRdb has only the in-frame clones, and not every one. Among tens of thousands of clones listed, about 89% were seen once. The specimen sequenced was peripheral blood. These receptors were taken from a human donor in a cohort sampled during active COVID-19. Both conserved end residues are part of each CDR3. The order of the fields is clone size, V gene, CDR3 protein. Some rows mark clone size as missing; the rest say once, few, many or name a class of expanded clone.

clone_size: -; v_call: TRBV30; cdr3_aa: CAWSIPGRAQYF
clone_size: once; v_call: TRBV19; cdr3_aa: CASSGSSAEAFF
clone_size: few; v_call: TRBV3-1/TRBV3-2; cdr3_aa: CASSRNFRTYEQYF
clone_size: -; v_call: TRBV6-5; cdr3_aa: CASSGQGWGNQPQHF
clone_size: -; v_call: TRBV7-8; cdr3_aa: CASSLRSGRTYSYNEQFF
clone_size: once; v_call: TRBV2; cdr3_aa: CASSERAGSTDTQYF
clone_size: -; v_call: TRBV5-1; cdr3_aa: CASSLDAGTGVYGYTF
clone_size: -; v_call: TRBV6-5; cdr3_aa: CASSYSGQSDSPLHF
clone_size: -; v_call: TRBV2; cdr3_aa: CASSYLHSLYEQYF
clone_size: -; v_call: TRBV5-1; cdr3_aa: CASSPPAGSGEKLFF
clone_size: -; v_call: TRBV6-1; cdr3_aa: CASSEDTNSYNEQFF
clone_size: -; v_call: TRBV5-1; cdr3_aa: CASSLDPPGYGNTIYF